Shown below are 3 T cell receptor beta chains from a single sample sequenced in a study of PD-1 blockade in mismatch repair-deficient tumors (dated by TCRdb to 2016 to 2017). The method behind the library was the immunoSEQ multiplex PCR assay. TCRdb provides this immuneACCESS table in a form limited to in-frame rearrangements. Some clones are lacking; in checked studies, under half of them reflect an unresolved V gene, and why the rest are absent is not known. This sample lists more than 95,000 clones; about 88% were detected once. Together, the top ten hold roughly 12% of the sample. Source: peripheral blood, taken 44 weeks after starting pembrolizumab. The receptors were sampled from an adult with mismatch repair-deficient cancer.

V usage is TRBV13 and J usage is TRBJ2-6, with D tentatively TRBD1 (5 bases). Germline values: CDR1 PRHDT, CDR2 FYEKMQ (reference sequence). This CDR3 contains 15 residues. Trimming left V 2 bases short and J 3 bases short, with 8 bases between. DNA for the CDR3: TGTGCCAGCAGCTTATGGGGCGGTGGGGCCAACGTCCTGACTTTC. Residues: CASSLWGGGANVLTF.

Of note for this clone: The sample contains more than one DNA sequence encoding this CDR3. This chain uses TRBV6-5 with TRBJ1-5, with D possibly TRBD1 on 6 matching bases. Germline lookup yields CDR1 MNHEY and CDR2 SVGAGI. Trimming pared 0 bases from V and 0 bases from J, leaving 6 bases between. The CDR3 contains 15 residues. This CDR3 reads CASSYSGGSNQPQHF. CDR3 DNA: TGTGCCAGCAGTTACTCAGGGGGTAGCAATCAGCCCCAGCATTTT.

The rearrangement uses TRBV19 and TRBJ2-7, with 9 bases aligning to TRBD1. CDR1 is LNHDA, CDR2 SQIVND, per germline (reference sequence). J gave up 6 bases and V 7 bases, and 7 bases lay outside the gene matches. This CDR3 is 13 amino acids long. CDR3 coding DNA: TGTGCCAGTACCCAGGGGACAGGGAGCGAGCAGTACTTC. Translated, it gives CASTQGTGSEQYF. Based on the CDR3 plus reference TRBV19 and TRBJ2-7, the full variable domain is DGGITQSPKYLFRKEGQNVTLSCEQNLNHDAMYWYRQDPGQGLRLIYYSQIVNDFQKGDIAEGYSVSREKKESFPLTVTSAQKNPTAFYLCASTQGTGSEQYFGPGTRLTVT.